This T cell receptor beta chain stems from a study of cytomegalovirus exposure and HLA in healthy donors. Overall study results and limits: TCR beta sequences reportedly predicted the HLA-A and HLA-B alleles of most subjects accurately.

As concerns this clone: Its target is not known.

The PCR contained 60 Vbeta and 13 Jbeta primers. The assay was immunoSEQ multiplex PCR, and TCRdb's table has in-frame clones only and misses some. The sample carries hundreds of thousands of clones, 82% recorded once. Sequencing was done on a sample of PBMCs. The receptor comes from a man aged 35 to 55 in good health and CMV-seropositive.

CDR3 nucleotides: TGTGCCAGCAGCTTAGCGCGGGGATACAATCAGCCCCAGCATTTT. This codes for CASSLARGYNQPQHF. The V and J genes are TRBV7-8 and TRBJ1-5; no firm D call. V dropped 0 bases and J dropped 3 bases, with 9 bases sitting between them. The CDR3 consists of 15 residues. Per germline, CDR1 SGHVS and CDR2 FQNEAQ.